The 9 T cell receptor beta chains below come from one sample, sequenced in a study of spatial heterogeneity in lung cancer. Points from the study as a whole: In tumors, expanded intratumoral alpha and beta TCR counts tracked mutation counts.

Antigens of these TCRs are unknown. TCRdb re-derived calls from the 5' RACE reads in MiXCR, one entry per CDR3 protein. The table records some 3,400 distinct CDR3 sequences, about 15% of them present only once. This sample's time point: sample taken at primary tumor resection. This specimen consisted of lung tumor tissue, obtained at surgery. The receptors shown here come from a female donor with early-stage non-small cell lung cancer.

Remarks on this clonotype: The library was built for alpha chains, so this beta chain is an off-target read and its size means little. The J gene is TRBJ2-7, the V gene TRBV6-6; tentatively, D is TRBD2 (6 bases). CDR3 length: 14 amino acids. Germline V CDR1 and CDR2: MNHNY, SVGAGI (reference sequence). Trimming shortened V by 6 bases and J by 1 base, and 13 bases separated the two germline ends. This CDR3 is CASRIADLSYEQYF. In nucleotides, the CDR3 is TGTGCCAGCAGGATAGCGGACCTTTCCTACGAGCAGTACTTC.

This clonotype was seen ten or more times. Since it is a stray read in a library aimed at alpha chains, this beta chain has a size that is not meaningful. The chain links TRBV27 to TRBJ2-3; the match to TRBD2 covers 13 bases. The CDR3 is 18 residues long. CDR1 MNHEY and CDR2 SMNVEV come from the germline V gene (reference sequence). The ends lost 4 bases at V and 2 bases at J; junction bases unmatched: 9. The CDR3 loop reads CASSSRRLAGGITDTQYF. The CDR3 bases are TGTGCCAGCAGTTCCCGACGACTAGCGGGGGGTATCACAGATACGCAGTATTTT.

This clonotype was seen at least ten times. This beta chain slipped into a library made for alpha chains as a stray read, so its size is not meaningful. The rearrangement links TRBV12-3 or TRBV12-4 to TRBJ2-2, with TRBD2 matching over 13 bases. With V trimmed by 4 bases and J by 3 bases, 5 bases remained unmatched. The CDR3 is made up of 17 amino acids. DNA of the CDR3: TGTGCCAGCAGTTCGATTACTAGCGGGGGGGACACCGGGGAGCTGTTTTTT. Translating it yields CASSSITSGGDTGELFF.

This clonotype occurred many times. A library prepared for alpha chains yielded this beta chain as an off-target read; its size is of little meaning. This rearrangement joins TRBV30 to TRBJ2-7; TRBD1 agrees at 7 bases. The CDR3 length is 15 residues. Germline loops: CDR1 GTSNPN, CDR2 SVGIG (reference sequence). J was trimmed by 3 bases and V by 4 bases; bases with no gene match: 12. The CDR3 is CAWNPTGTLFYEQYF. CDR3 sequence (DNA): TGTGCCTGGAACCCGACAGGGACCCTCTTCTACGAGCAGTACTTC.

In this sample, this clonotype turned up many times. This beta chain is off target for a library built for alpha chains, so its abundance means little. This chain links TRBV7-2 with TRBJ1-1, with 9 bases fitting TRBD1. CDR1 SGHTA and CDR2 FQGNSA come from the germline V gene. V was clipped by 6 bases and J by 10 bases; unmatched bases: 9. The CDR3 has 13 residues. This CDR3 is CASSTDRGRAAFF. In nucleotides, the CDR3 is TGTGCCAGCAGTACGGACAGGGGAAGGGCAGCTTTCTTT.

By sample fraction, this clonotype is medium-sized. This beta chain appears as a stray read in a library generated for alpha chains; its size is not informative. The chain is built from TRBV10-1 and TRBJ2-3, with 13 bases aligning to TRBD2. Germline trimming cut 2 bases from V and 6 bases from J; bases unmatched to any gene: 5. Germline V gene lookup returns CDR1 WNHNN and CDR2 SYGVQD (reference sequence). The CDR3 length is 16 residues. The CDR3 loop is CASSETSGGAVDTQYF. Here the CDR3 DNA reads TGCGCCAGCAGTGAGACTAGCGGGGGGGCAGTGGATACGCAGTATTTT.

This clonotype was counted ten times or more. The library was built for alpha chains, so this beta chain is an off-target read and its size means little. CDR3 sequence (DNA): TGTGCCAGCAGCTTTGGAGGACAGCCCCAGCATTTT. Its translation is CASSFGGQPQHF. The chain links TRBV7-2 to TRBJ1-5; D is ambiguous. Germline V gives CDR1 SGHTA, CDR2 FQGNSA. V gave up 3 bases and J gave up 7 bases, with 7 bases separating them. The CDR3 runs to 12 residues.

By proportion, this clonotype is medium-sized. Within a library made for alpha chains, this beta chain is off target, and its count is uninformative. This sequence joins TRBV30 and TRBJ2-7, with a weak D call TRBD1 (6 bases). In germline, CDR1 is GTSNPN, CDR2 SVGIG (reference sequence). The ends were cut back, 2 bases at V and 2 bases at J, with 7 bases in the middle. The CDR3 is made up of 12 amino acids. CDR3 region: CAWSRGTYEQYF. The CDR3 DNA reads as TGTGCCTGGAGTAGGGGGACCTACGAGCAGTACTTC.

The table lists this clonotype with many counts. Little can be read into the size of this beta chain, an off-target read in a library designed for alpha chains. The rearrangement joins TRBV5-6 to TRBJ2-7, with 9 positions matching TRBD1. The CDR3 is 15 amino acids. J lost 1 base, V lost 1 base, and 3 bases had no gene match. Germline CDR1 and CDR2: SGHDT and YYEEEE. The CDR3 nucleotides are TGTGCCAGCAGCTTGTTTGGACAGGGGTCCTACGAGCAGTACTTC. This translates into CASSLFGQGSYEQYF.